Presented here are 2 T cell receptor beta chains from one specimen sequenced in a study of T-cell memory formation after mild COVID-19. TCRdb fed the 5' RACE reads into MiXCR, producing one record per CDR3 protein. This sample carries some 310,000 distinct CDR3 sequences, about 20% of them seen once, and the ten largest clones take around 20%. Material for sequencing was PBMCs or a T cell subset sorted from them (not recorded which). These TCRs come from a man aged 18-30 years who had mild COVID-19 (a few samples of this study predate the infection). Cell type and time point are not known.

This clonotype has a handful of counts. The V call is TRBV4-3, the J call TRBJ2-3, with 8 bases lining up with TRBD2. Looked up from germline, CDR1 is LGHNA and CDR2 is YSLEER. CDR3 length: 17 amino acids. The V and J ends lost 0 bases and 4 bases, in that order; junction bases with no gene match: 9. CDR3 coding DNA: TGCGCCAGCAGCCAAGATCGGGGGGGGCTAGGGGCAGATACGCAGTATTTT. This codes for CASSQDRGGLGADTQYF.

V gene TRBV18 combines with J gene TRBJ1-5, with D tentatively TRBD1 (5 bases). Trimming cost V 9 bases and J 4 bases, with 13 bases left between them. Germline V gene lookup returns CDR1 KGHSH and CDR2 LQKENI. This CDR3 region has 13 residues. CDR3: CASRPGRNQPQHF. DNA of the CDR3: TGTGCCAGTCGACCGGGACGAAATCAGCCCCAGCATTTT.